This TCR beta chain comes out of a study of blood T cell repertoires in COVID-19. About the research overall: Acute and convalescent COVID-19 specimens originated in the United States, Italy and Spain. From T cells, B-cell-depleted T cells, or PBMCs came the material, which was cDNA or gDNA.

V dropped 3 bases and J dropped 6; count of bases not matched to a gene: 15. Per the germline V gene, CDR1 is DFQATT and CDR2 is SNEGSKA (reference sequence). The CDR3 loop spans 16 amino acids. In the original workflow: Estimation of nucleated cell counts relied on the amplification of reference gene primers. Clones were read by immunoSEQ multiplex PCR, and TCRdb kept only the in-frame ones, dropping some. The D gene and trimming were derived from the DNA, and the V and J assignments and clone size from that table. In the table there are fewer than 250,000 clones, 88% of which are singletons. The source of this sequence is a man in his sixties or seventies with acute or convalescent COVID-19. The rearrangement links TRBV20-1 to TRBJ1-2, with 8 bases matching TRBD1. Sequencing was performed on peripheral blood. CDR3 in DNA: TGCAGTGCTAGTCTGGGGGCGTCAGGGGGCGGAGATGGCTACACCTTC. Protein product: CSASLGASGGGDGYTF.